The 19 T cell receptor beta chains below come from one sample, sequenced in a study of cytomegalovirus exposure and HLA in healthy donors. The PCR was carried out with 60 Vbeta primers and 13 Jbeta primers. Assay: immunoSEQ multiplex PCR; the TCRdb copy retains only in-frame clones and omits some. The data hold around 150,000 clones, with just under 80% observed a single time. The sequenced material came from PBMCs. These receptors were collected from a man aged 18 to 35 in good health and CMV-seropositive.

This clone was found a few times. The chain has TRBV9 and TRBJ1-6, with D unclear. The CDR3 is 13 residues long. CDR1 and CDR2 from the germline V gene are SGDLS and YYNGEE. The germline V and J ends were trimmed by 0 bases and 13 bases, with 11 bases remaining between them. This CDR3 reads CASSVGTERPLHF. CDR3 in DNA: TGTGCCAGCAGCGTAGGGACGGAGCGGCCCCTCCACTTT.

Remarks on this clone: This same CDR3 is encoded by further DNA sequences in the sample. V is TRBV7-6 and J is TRBJ2-3; D gene uncertain. The V gene lost 5 bases and the J gene lost 0 bases, with 3 bases spanning the gap. The CDR3 consists of 12 residues. In germline, CDR1 is SGHVS, CDR2 FNYEAQ. The CDR3 region is CASSLSTDTQYF. The DNA of the CDR3 is TGTGCCAGCAGCCTTAGCACAGATACGCAGTATTTT.

This clone was detected only a few times. V is TRBV4-1 and J is TRBJ2-5; the D gene is possibly TRBD2 (6 bases). The CDR3 spans 18 residues. Germline V gene lookup returns CDR1 MGHRA and CDR2 YSYEKL. V shed 1 base and J shed 5 bases, with 23 bases lying between them. This chain's CDR3 is CASSQVNLVGGARETQYF. The CDR3 region has the DNA TGCGCCAGCAGCCAAGTCAACCTTGTGGGGGGAGCCAGGGAGACCCAGTACTTC.

The chain links TRBV7-6 to TRBJ2-7; possibly TRBD2 for D (5 bases). Germline loops: CDR1 SGHVS, CDR2 FNYEAQ. Trimming left V 3 bases short and J 5 bases short, with 11 bases between. There are 13 residues in the CDR3. The CDR3 DNA reads TGTGCCAGCAGCTTCCGGGGTAACGACGAGCAGTACTTC. It yields the protein CASSFRGNDEQYF.

This clone has just a few counts. This chain joins TRBV4-1 and TRBJ1-1, with 8 bases that match TRBD1. The germline V gene has CDR1 MGHRA and CDR2 YSYEKL. Germline trimming cut 5 bases from V and 6 bases from J; bases unmatched to any gene: 8. This CDR3 has 14 amino acids. The CDR3 spells CASSVRTGISEAFF. In nucleotides, the CDR3 is TGCGCCAGCAGCGTCAGGACAGGGATCTCTGAAGCTTTCTTT.

The gene calls are TRBV7-2 and TRBJ2-2; D is unclear. The CDR3 spans 12 residues. Germline V gene sequence: CDR1 SGHTA, CDR2 FQGNSA. The V end lost 5 bases, the J end lost 5 bases, and 6 bases lay between the germline ends. The CDR3 DNA sequence: TGTGCCAGCAGCCAGAAAACCGGGGAGCTGTTTTTT. Protein sequence: CASSQKTGELFF. Using reference TRBV7-2 and TRBJ2-2 for the parts outside the CDR3, the full variable domain is GAGVSQSPSNKVTEKGKDVELRCDPISGHTALYWYRQSLGQGLEFLIYFQGNSAPDKSGLPSDRFSAERTGGSVSTLTIQRTQQEDSAVYLCASSQKTGELFFGEGSRLTVL.

This chain joins TRBV5-1 and TRBJ2-2; D gene uncertain. Germline V gene lookup returns CDR1 SGHRS and CDR2 YFSETQ. CDR3 length: 15 residues. V was shortened by 0 bases and J by 3 bases, with 9 bases between the two germline ends. Here the CDR3 reads CASSLGAGHTGELFF. The CDR3 DNA reads as TGCGCCAGCAGCTTGGGGGCCGGTCACACCGGGGAGCTGTTTTTT.

The rearrangement links TRBV5-6 to TRBJ2-7; the match to TRBD2 covers 7 bases. There are 12 residues in the CDR3. Germline CDR1 and CDR2: SGHDT and YYEEEE. After removal of 4 bases from V and 3 bases from J, the junction contained 1 base not matched to a gene. The CDR3 sequence: CASSPGGYEQYF. The CDR3 DNA is TGTGCCAGCAGCCCGGGGGGCTACGAGCAGTACTTC.

The CDR3 here is CASSGMTGAKHTEAFF. DNA for the CDR3: TGTGCCAGCTCAGGGATGACAGGGGCTAAGCACACTGAAGCTTTCTTT. The chain carries TRBV18 and TRBJ1-1; TRBD1 matches 8 bases. With V trimmed by 5 bases and J by 3 bases, 11 bases remained unmatched. This CDR3 spans 16 amino acids. The germline V gene has CDR1 KGHSH and CDR2 LQKENI.

The rearrangement joins TRBV9 to TRBJ2-1, with 9 bases lining up with TRBD1. The CDR3 contains 15 residues. J gave up 4 bases and V 5 bases, and 7 bases lay outside the gene matches. Germline assignment: CDR1 SGDLS and CDR2 YYNGEE. The CDR3 sequence is CASSGQGSQYNEQFF. CDR3 DNA: TGTGCCAGCAGTGGACAGGGGTCCCAATACAATGAGCAGTTCTTC. The complete variable domain, with remaining parts taken from reference TRBV9 and TRBJ2-1, reads DSGVTQTPKHLITATGQRVTLRCSPRSGDLSVYWYQQSLDQGLQFLIQYYNGEERAKGNILERFSAQQFPDLHSELNLSSLELGDSALYFCASSGQGSQYNEQFFGPGTRLTVL.

The CDR3 coding sequence is TGTGCCAGCAGTTTGGCACAGATAACAGAAGGCTACACCTTC. This codes for CASSLAQITEGYTF. The V call is TRBV28, the J call TRBJ1-2; the D is unclear. The V and J ends lost 3 bases and 8 bases respectively, with 16 bases between them. The CDR3 contains 14 residues. Looked up from germline, CDR1 is MDHEN and CDR2 is SYDVKM.

Here the CDR3 DNA reads TGTGCCAGCAGCCGCCAGGGACTAGCGGGAGTGAATGAGCAGTTCTTC. Its protein is CASSRQGLAGVNEQFF. The J gene is TRBJ2-1, the V gene TRBV11-2; 14 bases are a match to TRBD2. V lost 5 bases to trimming and J lost 7 bases; unmatched junction nucleotides: 7. There are 16 residues in the CDR3. Germline V gives CDR1 SGHAT, CDR2 FQNNGV.

The chain employs TRBV7-7 and TRBJ2-5; a possible D gene is TRBD2 (5 bases). Germline V gene lookup returns CDR1 SSHAT and CDR2 FNYEAQ (reference sequence). CDR3 length equals 13 residues. V lost 5 bases, J lost 2 bases, and 9 bases lay in between. In DNA, the CDR3 is TGTGCCAGCAGCCTCGGGGTTCAAGAGACCCAGTACTTC. It encodes CASSLGVQETQYF.

V usage is TRBV4-1 and J usage is TRBJ2-5; the D is unclear. The V gene's germline CDR1 is MGHRA and CDR2 YSYEKL. V dropped 0 bases and J dropped 7 bases, with 9 bases sitting between them. The CDR3 extends over 13 amino acids. The CDR3 reads CASSQDSSGTQYF. CDR3 bases: TGCGCCAGCAGCCAAGATTCCTCCGGGACCCAGTACTTC.

The rearrangement joins TRBV29-1 to TRBJ2-7, with D maybe TRBD2 (5 bases). This CDR3 contains 13 residues. Trimming left V 0 bases short and J 6 bases short, with 12 bases between. Germline loops: CDR1 SQVTM, CDR2 ANQGSEA. CDR3 amino acids: CSVEEGMGAEQYF. The CDR3 region has the DNA TGCAGCGTTGAAGAAGGGATGGGAGCCGAGCAGTACTTC.

Here the CDR3 reads CASSQEERGMATEAFF. Written as DNA, the CDR3 is TGTGCCAGCAGCCAAGAAGAAAGAGGGATGGCCACTGAAGCTTTCTTT. The chain links TRBV4-2 to TRBJ1-1, with unresolved D. From germline, CDR1 is LGHNA and CDR2 YNFKEQ. Trimming removed 0 bases at V and 4 bases at J, with 15 bases between. This CDR3 comprises 16 residues.

V is TRBV4-2 and J is TRBJ1-5; D perhaps matches TRBD1 (5 bases). The CDR3 totals 14 residues. The ends were cut back, 3 bases at V and 0 bases at J, with 6 bases in the middle. Germline V gives CDR1 LGHNA, CDR2 YNFKEQ. The CDR3 DNA sequence: TGTGCCAGCAGCCAGGGACTTAGCAATCAGCCCCAGCATTTT. Translated, it gives CASSQGLSNQPQHF.

This chain uses TRBV7-2 with TRBJ2-7, with D possibly matching TRBD2 (5 bases). The CDR3 covers 14 residues. V lost 3 bases and J lost 2, with 11 bases in between. From germline, CDR1 is SGHTA and CDR2 FQGNSA. CDR3 sequence (DNA): TGTGCCAGCAGCTTTAGCCACGGGACCTACGAGCAGTACTTC. Protein sequence: CASSFSHGTYEQYF. The variable domain in full, completed from reference TRBV7-2 and TRBJ2-7, reads GAGVSQSPSNKVTEKGKDVELRCDPISGHTALYWYRQSLGQGLEFLIYFQGNSAPDKSGLPSDRFSAERTGGSVSTLTIQRTQQEDSAVYLCASSFSHGTYEQYFGPGTRLTVT.

Only a few counts were recorded for this clone. This rearrangement joins TRBV5-4 to TRBJ1-5; D perhaps matches TRBD1 (6 bases). CDR1 SGHNT and CDR2 YYREEE come from the germline V gene (reference sequence). V lost 0 bases, J lost 5 bases, and 6 bases lay in between. This CDR3 has 13 residues. CDR3 sequence (DNA): TGTGCCAGCAGCTTGGACAGGGATCAGCCCCAGCATTTT. As protein: CASSLDRDQPQHF.